This T cell receptor (beta chain) was captured by sequencing in a study of identical twins (dated by TCRdb to the mid-2010s). About the study as a whole: To test whether fetal clonotypes persist, the study used deep sequencing on TCR alpha and beta repertoires from monozygotic twins, unrelated adults of various ages, and cord blood. Replicate twin experiments were performed at different times using different library preparation protocols to rule out contamination. What the authors observed across the whole study: Excess twin sharing in beta out-of-frame sequences was weaker because fewer shared sequences lowered the signal-to-noise ratio. Because the same donors could not be followed over many years, the conclusions depended on cross-sectional statistical analysis. Out-of-frame TCR alpha sequences shared between twins showed an excess of low generation-probability sequences compared with coincidental sharing between unrelated individuals. Zero-insertion analyses could be partly confounded by invariant T cells such as MAIT and iNKT, though diverse VJ usage argued against such confounding for most clonotypes. Fewer insertions were carried by abundant cord blood beta clonotypes; a weaker similar trend was observed in young adult naive repertoires, while no such trend was observed in memory repertoires. In monozygotic twins, out-of-frame TCR alpha sharing was systematically underestimated by recombination models, although the models agreed with sharing between unrelated individuals.

According to the germline V gene, CDR1 reads SGHVS and CDR2 reads FQNEAQ. Taken from cysteine to phenylalanine, the CDR3 has 17 residues. Only CDR3 DNA is held: 51 bases, read in frame from base 1. The germline V end is reduced by 4 bases and the J end by 3 bases; junction bases left unmatched: 10. Every donor in the study was a healthy Caucasian. Miltenyi CD45RO+ enrichment and human naive T-cell isolation kits were used to isolate memory (CD45RO+) and naive T cells from PBMC. Note on this clonotype: No cognate antigen has been identified for it. Per-nucleotide qualities are absent, and no much larger clonotype sits a single base away.

The protocol used for the library was 5' RACE. The run used an Illumina HiSeq 2000. A universal primer binding site was added through template switching, and the final cDNA carried a unique molecular identifier so that TCR cDNA molecules could be counted accurately. Specific primers in the conserved constant-segment region were used to synthesize first-strand cDNA for TCR alpha and beta chains. To control for contamination, every cDNA library was double barcoded, receiving both a SMART-Mk sample barcode and Illumina barcodes. TruSeq adapter sequences, together with Illumina sample barcodes, were added in two successive PCR steps. The TCR alpha and beta cDNA libraries were sequenced on the Illumina HiSeq platform using custom primers. As for the authors' bioinformatics: Unique molecular identifiers were extracted from raw reads with MiGEC, and CDR3 positions were determined with MiXCR. Recombination models were inferred per individual with the repgenHMM and IGoR tools using an EM algorithm. The tcR package in R was used for shared clonotype analysis, with sharing normalized by the product of cloneset sizes. To study raw recombination free of thymic and clonal selection effects, out-of-frame nonproductive sequences were analyzed. TCRdb handled the public reads itself, with Q25 trimming in fastp and clone calling in MiXCR, and kept productive beta chains. Under each unique CDR3 protein, matching rows form one entry showing the most common genes and DNA. It is TCRdb's table, rather than the study itself, that gives the V and J calls and clone size. The sample table lists about 210,000 distinct CDR3 sequences, roughly 10% of them with a count of one. The ten largest clones add up to about 5.2% of the sample.

Specimen: memory (CD45RO+) T cells sorted from blood. According to the study, the label for this sample's cell subset or site signals: CD45RO+ enriched T cells. This receptor was taken from a woman between 18 and 29 years old in good health. Recombination joined TRBV7-8 with TRBJ2-1; the junction holds 9 bases that match TRBD1. The nucleotide sequence is TGTGCCAGCAGCTCCCCTTACGGGACAGGGTTCTACAATGAGCAGTTCTTC. This codes for CASSSPYGTGFYNEQFF.